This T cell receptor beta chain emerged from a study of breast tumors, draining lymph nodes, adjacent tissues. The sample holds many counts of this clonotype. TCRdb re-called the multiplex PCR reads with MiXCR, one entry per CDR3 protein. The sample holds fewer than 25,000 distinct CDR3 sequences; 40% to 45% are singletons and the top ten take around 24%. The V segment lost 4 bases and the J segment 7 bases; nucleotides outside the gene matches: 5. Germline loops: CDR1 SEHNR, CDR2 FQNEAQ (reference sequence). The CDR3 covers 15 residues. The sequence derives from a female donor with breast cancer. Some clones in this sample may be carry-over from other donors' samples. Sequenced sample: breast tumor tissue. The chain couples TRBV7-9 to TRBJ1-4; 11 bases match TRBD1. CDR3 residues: CASSSWTGGVEKLFF. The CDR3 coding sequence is TGTGCCAGCAGCTCGTGGACAGGGGGCGTTGAAAAACTGTTTTTT.